The rows below give T cell receptor beta chains drawn from one sample of a study of identical twins. TCRdb reprocessed the 5' RACE reads via MiXCR and lists one record per CDR3 protein. The profile shows approximately 550,000 distinct CDR3 sequences, about 22% of them singletons. These same records also appear under a second study, on yellow fever vaccine responses in identical twins.

The source material was CD4+ T cells sorted from blood. These receptors originate from a woman younger than 30 in good health. The CDR3 runs from the conserved cysteine through the conserved F or W. Fields, in order: D gene, J gene, V gene, clone size, CDR3 DNA, CDR3 protein. A D gene is named only where the DNA matches it firmly. Rows give clone size only sometimes, using once, few, many, or a class for an expanded clone.

D gene: TRBD1; J gene: TRBJ1-4; V gene: TRBV5-1; clone size: few; CDR3 DNA: TGCGCCAGCAGCTCGGACAGGGGTTTTGGGAAACTGTTTTTT; CDR3 protein: CASSSDRGFGKLFF
D gene: TRBD1; J gene: TRBJ2-3; V gene: TRBV15; clone size: .; CDR3 DNA: TGTGCCACCAGCAAAGGGACAGGGGGGAGCACAGATACGCAGTATTTT; CDR3 protein: CATSKGTGGSTDTQYF
D gene: TRBD2; J gene: TRBJ2-1; V gene: TRBV11-2; clone size: many; CDR3 DNA: TGTGCCAGCAGCCTACCACCGGGACTAGCGGGTAAAAGCTCCTACAATGAGCAGTTCTTC; CDR3 protein: CASSLPPGLAGKSSYNEQFF
D gene: TRBD2; J gene: TRBJ2-1; V gene: TRBV9; clone size: few; CDR3 DNA: TGTGCCAGCAGCGTAGACCCCTCCGTGGTAGCGGGAGTTGAGCAGTTCTTC; CDR3 protein: CASSVDPSVVAGVEQFF
D gene: .; J gene: TRBJ1-1; V gene: TRBV3-1; clone size: .; CDR3 DNA: TGTGCCAGCAGCCAAATCATGAACACTGAAGCTTTCTTT; CDR3 protein: CASSQIMNTEAFF
D gene: .; J gene: TRBJ2-1; V gene: TRBV20-1; clone size: few; CDR3 DNA: TGCAGTGCTAGGCTTGGGGTTAGGAATGAGCAGTTCTTC; CDR3 protein: CSARLGVRNEQFF
D gene: .; J gene: TRBJ2-1; V gene: TRBV11-2; clone size: few; CDR3 DNA: TGTGCCAGCAGCTCGTATTCGGGGGAGCAGTTCTTC; CDR3 protein: CASSSYSGEQFF
D gene: .; J gene: TRBJ2-5; V gene: TRBV11-2; clone size: few; CDR3 DNA: TGTGCCAGCAGCTCCTCTTGGGGGGGCGTTCAAAAAGAGACCCAGTACTTC; CDR3 protein: CASSSSWGGVQKETQYF
D gene: .; J gene: TRBJ1-1; V gene: TRBV29-1; clone size: .; CDR3 DNA: TGCAGCGTTACGAACGCTGCGAATGGCAAAGCTTTCTTT; CDR3 protein: CSVTNAANGKAFF
D gene: TRBD1; J gene: TRBJ2-4; V gene: TRBV6-1; clone size: .; CDR3 DNA: TGTGCCAGCAGAAACGACAGGGTAGGGGGAATTGGAAACATTCAGTACTTC; CDR3 protein: CASRNDRVGGIGNIQYF
D gene: .; J gene: TRBJ1-4; V gene: TRBV11-2; clone size: .; CDR3 DNA: TGTGCCAGCAGCACCAGACAGGCGGGCCCAACTAATGAAAAACTGTTTTTT; CDR3 protein: CASSTRQAGPTNEKLFF
D gene: .; J gene: TRBJ2-2; V gene: TRBV20-1; clone size: .; CDR3 DNA: TGCAGTGCTAGAGCCCCCGCGGGGAACACCGGGGAGCTGGTTTTT; CDR3 protein: CSARAPAGNTGELVF
D gene: .; J gene: TRBJ2-3; V gene: TRBV11-1; clone size: .; CDR3 DNA: TGTGCCAGCAGCTCGCGTAGCGGTAGCTGGGGGGCCATAGATACGCAGTATTTT; CDR3 protein: CASSSRSGSWGAIDTQYF
D gene: .; J gene: TRBJ1-1; V gene: TRBV20-1; clone size: .; CDR3 DNA: TGCAGACCGGGGAACACTGAAGCTTTCTTT; CDR3 protein: CRPGNTEAFF
D gene: .; J gene: TRBJ1-6; V gene: TRBV3-1; clone size: .; CDR3 DNA: TGTGCCAGCAGCCAAGAGGGGGGGGGGAGAAATTCACCCCTCCACTTT; CDR3 protein: CASSQEGGGRNSPLHF
D gene: .; J gene: TRBJ1-5; V gene: TRBV5-8; clone size: .; CDR3 DNA: TGTGCCAGCAGCCGGAGTGATCAGCCCCAGCATTTT; CDR3 protein: CASSRSDQPQHF
D gene: .; J gene: TRBJ2-2; V gene: TRBV14; clone size: .; CDR3 DNA: TGTGCCAGCAGCCAAGAGCCCCCCAGCCTTTACGGGATTAACACCGGGGAGCTGTTTTTT; CDR3 protein: CASSQEPPSLYGINTGELFF
D gene: .; J gene: TRBJ1-1; V gene: TRBV5-1; clone size: few; CDR3 DNA: TGCGCCAGCAGCTTGGAGAGTCGGCCGAACACTGAAGCTTTCTTT; CDR3 protein: CASSLESRPNTEAFF
D gene: .; J gene: TRBJ2-1; V gene: TRBV10-3; clone size: few; CDR3 DNA: TGTGCCACGGGACTCAATGAGCAGTTCTTC; CDR3 protein: CATGLNEQFF
D gene: TRBD1; J gene: TRBJ1-4; V gene: TRBV20-1; clone size: once; CDR3 DNA: TGCAGTGCTCCCACCCGGGACAGGGGATCTGAAAAACTGTTTTTT; CDR3 protein: CSAPTRDRGSEKLFF
D gene: TRBD2; J gene: TRBJ2-7; V gene: TRBV11-3; clone size: .; CDR3 DNA: TGTGCCAGCAGCTTAGCTAGCGGGATCTCCTACGAGCAGTACTTC; CDR3 protein: CASSLASGISYEQYF
D gene: .; J gene: TRBJ2-2; V gene: TRBV7-9; clone size: few; CDR3 DNA: TGTGCCAGCAGCTCGCGACAGCCCGATACCGGGGAGCTGTTTTTT; CDR3 protein: CASSSRQPDTGELFF
D gene: TRBD1; J gene: TRBJ1-3; V gene: TRBV5-1; clone size: .; CDR3 DNA: TGCGCCAGCAGCTTGGAAACAGGGGGCTCAGGAAACACCATATATTTT; CDR3 protein: CASSLETGGSGNTIYF
D gene: TRBD2; J gene: TRBJ2-3; V gene: TRBV13; clone size: few; CDR3 DNA: TGTGCCAGCAGCCCACCGGGACTAGCGGACCACACAGATACGCAGTATTTT; CDR3 protein: CASSPPGLADHTDTQYF
D gene: .; J gene: TRBJ2-2; V gene: TRBV3-1; clone size: .; CDR3 DNA: TGTGCCAGCAGCCAAGTTCGAGGGGGAGGGCCTCGGACCGGGGAGCTGTTTTTT; CDR3 protein: CASSQVRGGGPRTGELFF
D gene: .; J gene: TRBJ2-1; V gene: TRBV5-1; clone size: few; CDR3 DNA: TGCGCCAGCAGCTACCAGGGTACAACCTACAATGAGCAGTTCTTC; CDR3 protein: CASSYQGTTYNEQFF
D gene: TRBD1; J gene: TRBJ1-1; V gene: TRBV11-3; clone size: few; CDR3 DNA: TGTGCCAGCAGCTTAGGACAGGGGGCACGGACTGAAGCTTTCTTT; CDR3 protein: CASSLGQGARTEAFF
D gene: TRBD2; J gene: TRBJ2-1; V gene: TRBV20-1; clone size: .; CDR3 DNA: TGCAGTGCTCCTGATAGCGGGAGCCCCGGCAATGAGCAGTTCTTC; CDR3 protein: CSAPDSGSPGNEQFF
D gene: TRBD1; J gene: TRBJ1-2; V gene: TRBV29-1; clone size: many; CDR3 DNA: TGCAGCGTTTGGGGACAGGGGAACTATGGCTACACCTTC; CDR3 protein: CSVWGQGNYGYTF
D gene: .; J gene: TRBJ2-1; V gene: TRBV12-5; clone size: .; CDR3 DNA: TGTGCTAGTGGTTTGTCGAAGTCCTACAATGAGCAGTTCTTC; CDR3 protein: CASGLSKSYNEQFF
D gene: TRBD2; J gene: TRBJ2-7; V gene: TRBV20-1; clone size: .; CDR3 DNA: TGCAGTGCCACCATCCTGACTAGCGGGAGTCTATACGAGCAGTACTTC; CDR3 protein: CSATILTSGSLYEQYF
D gene: TRBD2; J gene: TRBJ2-3; V gene: TRBV5-4; clone size: .; CDR3 DNA: TGTGCCAGCAGCTTGACTAGCGACACTCCAGATACGCAGTATTTT; CDR3 protein: CASSLTSDTPDTQYF
D gene: TRBD2; J gene: TRBJ2-7; V gene: TRBV5-1; clone size: .; CDR3 DNA: TGCGCCAGCAGCGCGCTACTAGCGGGAGGGAAATACGAGCAGTACTTC; CDR3 protein: CASSALLAGGKYEQYF